Listed here is a single T cell receptor (beta chain). Its antigen is unknown. These data are taken from a study of OX40 agonist ivuxolimab in advanced cancers. Study-level background: In this trial design, patients received ivuxolimab intravenously at 0.01 to 10 mg/kg every 2 weeks. Hepatocellular carcinoma, melanoma, renal cell or head and neck cancer occurred in dose-escalation patients. Three partial responders included one hepatocellular carcinoma patient and two cutaneous melanoma patients. Findings and caveats of the study: Antigen specificity was not determined for the expanded peripheral T cells.

The data were produced by immunoSEQ multiplex PCR, yet TCRdb's version contains in-frame clones alone and is incomplete. The sample has 53,000 or so clones, over 90% seen once. This CDR3 is built from 17 residues. After removal of 3 bases from V and 1 base from J, the junction contained 6 bases not matched to a gene. Germline V gives CDR1 WSHSY, CDR2 SAAADI. The clonotype was recovered from an adult with an advanced solid tumor such as melanoma, head and neck, liver or kidney cancer. The J gene is TRBJ2-1, the V gene TRBV10-2; 10 bases map to TRBD2. This specimen was CD4+ or CD8+ T cells sorted from blood, taken in a trial of the OX40 agonist ivuxolimab. As DNA, the CDR3 is TGCGCCAGCAGTGAAGCTAGCGGGAGAGGATCCTACAATGAGCAGTTCTTC. Translating gives CASSEASGRGSYNEQFF.